What follows are 17 T cell receptor beta chains derived from one specimen sequenced in a study of T cell responses to AZD1222 COVID-19 vaccine. The repertoire was sequenced with immunoSEQ multiplex PCR; TCRdb's copy has only in-frame clones and lacks some. The table has 150,000 or so clones, more than 80% seen once. The source was peripheral blood, collected on day 0 of AZD1222 vaccination. These receptors all come from an adult in good health.

This clone occurred a few times. The chain recombines TRBV5-1 with TRBJ2-1; the D gene is possibly TRBD2 (5 bases). Trimming left V 1 base short and J 7 bases short, with 15 bases between. The CDR3 has 15 residues. Looked up from germline, CDR1 is SGHRS and CDR2 is YFSETQ. This chain's CDR3 is CASSLLGSAGNEQFF. The CDR3 coding sequence is TGCGCCAGCAGCTTGTTGGGTAGCGCTGGAAATGAGCAGTTCTTC.

The chain couples TRBV27 to TRBJ2-7; D may correspond to TRBD1 or TRBD2 (6 bases each). V dropped 6 bases and J dropped 7 bases, with 22 bases sitting between them. Germline CDR1 is MNHEY and CDR2 is SMNVEV (reference sequence). This CDR3 is 15 amino acids long. DNA of the CDR3: TGTGCCAGCAGCCATTTACAGGGAGGTCCGGGGGAGCAGTACTTC. It specifies CASSHLQGGPGEQYF.

The rearrangement joins TRBV24-1 to TRBJ2-1; 7 nucleotides match TRBD1. This CDR3 region has 15 residues. From germline, CDR1 is KGHDR and CDR2 SFDVKD. Trimming cost V 3 bases and J 5 bases; bases outside gene matches: 6. The DNA for the CDR3 is TGTGCCACCAGTGATGTGGACAGGATAAACAATGAGCAGTTCTTC. Encoded protein: CATSDVDRINNEQFF.

The chain recombines TRBV11-2 with TRBJ2-2; 8 positions match TRBD2. V was clipped by 5 bases and J by 6 bases; unmatched bases: 11. The germline CDR1 and CDR2 sequences are SGHAT and FQNNGV. The CDR3 has 16 residues. The CDR3 DNA sequence: TGTGCCAGCAGCACCCACGGGGGCGGGAGGCCCGGGGAGCTGTTTTTT. Its translation is CASSTHGGGRPGELFF.

The chain has TRBV4-1 and TRBJ1-2; the D is unclear. CDR3 length: 14 amino acids. Trimming left V 0 bases short and J 12 bases short, with 17 bases between. From germline, CDR1 is MGHRA and CDR2 YSYEKL. The CDR3 DNA reads as TGCGCCAGCAGCCAAGATCAACCGACCTTAAAAAACACCTTC. Amino acid sequence: CASSQDQPTLKNTF.

The chain joins TRBV7-9 to TRBJ2-3; D possibly uses TRBD1 or TRBD2 (7 bases each). Trimming pared 2 bases from V and 5 bases from J, leaving 17 bases between. The CDR3 loop spans 16 amino acids. Germline V gene lookup returns CDR1 SEHNR and CDR2 FQNEAQ (reference sequence). In DNA form, the CDR3 reads TGTGCCAGCAGCTTACGACCTAGCAGGGGGGGAGATACGCAGTATTTT. Protein sequence: CASSLRPSRGGDTQYF. Complete variable domain (other parts from reference TRBV7-9 and TRBJ2-3): DTGVSQNPRHKITKRGQNVTFRCDPISEHNRLYWYRQTLGQGPEFLTYFQNEAQLEKSRLLSDRFSAERPKGSFSTLEIQRTEQGDSAMYLCASSLRPSRGGDTQYFGPGTRLTVL.

V and J are TRBV7-9 and TRBJ1-1; D gene unclear. Germline loops: CDR1 SEHNR, CDR2 FQNEAQ (reference sequence). CDR3 length equals 14 residues. Trimming took off 6 bases at V and 1 base at J, with 12 bases between the two ends. CDR3 DNA: TGTGCCAGCAGGGACGTCCGTGGGAACACTGAAGCTTTCTTT. Amino acids: CASRDVRGNTEAFF.

This clone is a singleton in its sample. The genes are TRBV19 and TRBJ1-2; D remains ambiguous. CDR3 length equals 16 residues. V lost 3 bases and J lost 4, with 18 bases in between. The germline CDR1 and CDR2 sequences are LNHDA and SQIVND (reference sequence). The CDR3 nucleotides are TGTGCCAGTAGTATTATACCGTCCAGGACCTCCTATGGCTACACCTTC. Translated, it gives CASSIIPSRTSYGYTF.

This clone was seen a handful of times. The J gene is TRBJ1-1, the V gene TRBV5-4; D is perhaps TRBD1 (5 bases). Trimming pared 2 bases from V and 3 bases from J, leaving 11 bases between. The CDR3 runs 14 residues. Germline V gene data show CDR1 as SGHNT and CDR2 as YYREEE (reference sequence). This chain's CDR3 is CASSLGWGDTEAFF. The CDR3 nucleotides are TGTGCCAGCAGCTTAGGGTGGGGGGACACTGAAGCTTTCTTT.

The CDR3 DNA sequence: TGTGCCAGCAGGGGACAGGGGAGCAATCAGCCCCAGCATTTT. This gives the protein CASRGQGSNQPQHF. The gene calls are TRBV6-5 and TRBJ1-5; the match to TRBD1 covers 10 bases. CDR3 length equals 14 residues. The ends lost 6 bases at V and 1 base at J; junction bases unmatched: 0. Germline lookup yields CDR1 MNHEY and CDR2 SVGAGI.

This chain links TRBV7-9 with TRBJ2-1; a possible D gene is TRBD1 (6 bases). The ends were cut back, 6 bases at V and 3 bases at J, with 12 bases in the middle. Germline CDR1 and CDR2: SEHNR and FQNEAQ (reference sequence). The CDR3 runs 14 residues. The CDR3 spells CASRPKTGYNEQFF. Here the CDR3 DNA reads TGTGCCAGCAGGCCGAAGACAGGCTACAATGAGCAGTTCTTC.

V is TRBV19 and J is TRBJ1-2; TRBD1 might be the D (6 bases). CDR1 LNHDA and CDR2 SQIVND come from the germline V gene (reference sequence). Trimming cost V 10 bases and J 0 bases, with 36 bases left between them. There are 21 residues in the CDR3. The CDR3, as DNA: TGTGCCACTGACCTCAAGAACCTACGGACAGCCTATTCATTCCCTAACTATGGCTACACCTTC. It specifies CATDLKNLRTAYSFPNYGYTF. The full variable domain, completed using reference TRBV19 and TRBJ1-2, is DGGITQSPKYLFRKEGQNVTLSCEQNLNHDAMYWYRQDPGQGLRLIYYSQIVNDFQKGDIAEGYSVSREKKESFPLTVTSAQKNPTAFYLCATDLKNLRTAYSFPNYGYTFGSGTRLTVV.

The chain uses TRBV4-1 and TRBJ2-1; D is ambiguous. Germline CDR1 and CDR2: MGHRA and YSYEKL. This CDR3 region has 17 residues. Trimming shortened V by 0 bases and J by 0 bases, and 12 bases separated the two germline ends. Written as DNA, the CDR3 is TGCGCCAGCAGCCAAGACATTGACTCGAGCTCCTACAATGAGCAGTTCTTC. Protein product: CASSQDIDSSSYNEQFF.

The V and J genes are TRBV27 and TRBJ1-1; 8 nucleotides line up with TRBD1. The V segment lost 5 bases and the J segment 1 base; nucleotides outside the gene matches: 3. The CDR3 contains 14 residues. CDR1 MNHEY and CDR2 SMNVEV come from the germline V gene (reference sequence). The CDR3 region is CASSTGQGNTEAFF. CDR3 nucleotides: TGTGCCAGCAGTACAGGACAGGGGAACACTGAAGCTTTCTTT.

The CDR3 is CATSEPNGQQGDYGYTF. The CDR3 nucleotides are TGTGCCACCAGTGAACCTAACGGACAGCAAGGGGACTATGGCTACACCTTC. The V gene is TRBV24-1, the J gene TRBJ1-2; D might be TRBD1 (6 bases). Germline CDR1 and CDR2: KGHDR and SFDVKD. The CDR3 is 17 residues long. V shed 4 bases and J shed 3 bases, with 20 bases lying between them.

This sequence joins TRBV3-1 (or the pseudogene TRBV3-2) and TRBJ1-6; a possible D gene is TRBD1 (5 bases). The CDR3 has 13 residues. Germline-derived CDR1 and CDR2 are LGHDT and YNNKEL (reference sequence). Trimming cost V 4 bases and J 10 bases, with 11 bases left between them. The CDR3 DNA sequence: TGTGCCAGCAGCCCCGCGGGGGAGTCACCCCTCCACTTT. Translating gives CASSPAGESPLHF.

This clone was counted only a few times. The chain joins TRBV10-1 to TRBJ2-7; D could derive from TRBD1 or TRBD2 (6 bases each). This CDR3 has 14 amino acids. Germline V gene lookup returns CDR1 WNHNN and CDR2 SYGVQD (reference sequence). V lost 3 bases and J 5 bases, leaving 14 bases between the germline ends. Here the CDR3 DNA reads TGCGCCAGCAGTGAAGGATCGGGGGCCCACGAGCAGTACTTC. This gives the protein CASSEGSGAHEQYF.